Listed here are 6 T cell receptor beta chains from one sample, sequenced in a study of shared clonotypes between healthy human individuals. Method: immunoSEQ multiplex PCR; TCRdb's copy keeps in-frame clones and lacks some. This sample yields roughly 500,000 clones, of which approximately 80% are seen a single time; about 12% belongs to the top ten. The sample taken for sequencing was PBMCs. These receptors were obtained from a woman aged 40 to 49 in good health. Some clones in this sample may be carry-over from other donors' samples.

Notes on this clone: The sample has other DNA sequences that encode this CDR3 too. CDR3 DNA sequence: TGTGCCAGCAGCGTGGGGGGAGGCACCGGGGAGCTGTTTTTT. Translation gives CASSVGGGTGELFF. The chain joins TRBV9 to TRBJ2-2, with a tentative D call TRBD2 (6 bases). The V gene lost 2 bases and the J gene lost 4 bases, with 9 bases spanning the gap. This CDR3 spans 14 amino acids. Germline CDR1 is SGDLS and CDR2 is YYNGEE.

The chain uses TRBV30 and TRBJ2-3; D is uncertain. This CDR3 comprises 11 residues. Trimming cost V 5 bases and J 4 bases, with 7 bases left between them. CDR1 and CDR2 (germline): GTSNPN, SVGIG (reference sequence). CDR3 DNA sequence: TGTGCCTGGGTAAACGCAGATACGCAGTATTTT. This translates into CAWVNADTQYF.

This chain links TRBV7-8 with TRBJ2-7; D call uncertain. Per germline, CDR1 SGHVS and CDR2 FQNEAQ. CDR3 length: 16 residues. Trimming removed 1 base at V and 2 bases at J, with 15 bases between. In DNA form, the CDR3 reads TGTGCCAGCAGCTTAGGACCCGATCTAGTTCCCTACGAGCAGTACTTC. Amino acid sequence: CASSLGPDLVPYEQYF.

The rearrangement links TRBV27 to TRBJ2-7, with D unresolved. The ends were cut back, 7 bases at V and 3 bases at J, with 16 bases in the middle. Per the germline V gene, CDR1 is MNHEY and CDR2 is SMNVEV (reference sequence). The CDR3 has 14 residues. The CDR3 loop reads CASKVALQNYEQYF. CDR3 DNA: TGTGCCAGCAAAGTCGCGCTCCAAAACTACGAGCAGTACTTC.

The rearrangement joins TRBV2 to TRBJ1-1; D may be TRBD1 (5 bases). Germline CDR1 reads SNHLY; CDR2 reads FYNNEI. With 6 bases removed from V and 1 base from J, the gap between germline ends came to 12 bases. This CDR3 is 14 amino acids long. The chain's CDR3 is CASRAGRSNTEAFF. The CDR3 nucleotides are TGTGCCAGCAGAGCAGGGCGATCGAACACTGAAGCTTTCTTT. Based on the CDR3 plus reference TRBV2 and TRBJ1-1, the full variable domain is EPEVTQTPSHQVTQMGQEVILRCVPISNHLYFYWYRQILGQKVEFLVSFYNNEISEKSEIFDDQFSVERPDGSNFTLKIRSTKLEDSAMYFCASRAGRSNTEAFFGQGTRLTVV.

The rearrangement links TRBV7-2 to TRBJ1-2, with D unclear. CDR3 length: 16 residues. Trimming removed 6 bases at V and 4 bases at J, with 21 bases between. Germline V gene lookup returns CDR1 SGHTA and CDR2 FQGNSA. The CDR3 protein is CASSFTSRGNLYGYTF. The CDR3 DNA follows: TGTGCCAGCAGTTTCACCTCGAGAGGGAACCTCTATGGCTACACCTTC.